The 8 T cell receptor beta chains below come from one sample, sequenced in a study of T cell responses to AZD1222 COVID-19 vaccine. The assay was immunoSEQ multiplex PCR, and TCRdb's table has in-frame clones only and misses some. The sample consists of about 120,000 clones, about 88% of them appearing once. The material sequenced was peripheral blood, taken on day 0 of AZD1222 vaccination. Receptors originate from an adult in good health.

With regard to this clone: At one end the junction does not follow the germline gene, possibly because of a read error. V usage is TRBV6-5 and J usage is TRBJ1-3; D is ambiguous. CDR1 and CDR2 from the germline V gene are MNHEY and SVGAGI. The CDR3 is 10 amino acids. CDR3 protein: CASSRNTIYF. In DNA form, the CDR3 reads TGTGCCAGCTCTAGAAACACCATATATTTT.

The rearrangement links TRBV9 to TRBJ1-2; D not certain. CDR3 length: 18 residues. V shed 3 bases and J shed 4 bases, with 25 bases lying between them. Germline values: CDR1 SGDLS, CDR2 YYNGEE. CDR3 bases: TGTGCCAGCAGCGCCAGGTCAAATGCCCCCCCGGCCCCCTATGGCTACACCTTC. Protein: CASSARSNAPPAPYGYTF.

This clone has a handful of counts. The chain employs TRBV27 and TRBJ1-5; no clear D. The CDR3 is 14 residues long. With 0 bases removed from V and 11 bases from J, the gap between germline ends came to 14 bases. Germline CDR1 reads MNHEY; CDR2 reads SMNVEV (reference sequence). CDR3 in DNA: TGTGCCAGCAGTTTATCAAGCGGTTCTCGGGCCCAGCATTTT. This gives the protein CASSLSSGSRAQHF.

The chain has TRBV7-2 and TRBJ1-3; D uncertain. V lost 4 bases to trimming and J lost 2 bases, with 6 bases between them. The germline CDR1 and CDR2 sequences are SGHTA and FQGNSA. CDR3 length equals 13 residues. The CDR3, as DNA: TGTGCCAGCAGCTACAAAGCTGGAAACACCATATATTTT. Translating gives CASSYKAGNTIYF.

The rearrangement links TRBV5-1 to TRBJ1-1; D is possibly TRBD1 (5 bases). From germline, CDR1 is SGHRS and CDR2 YFSETQ. The V end lost 0 bases, the J end lost 4 bases, and 10 bases lay between the germline ends. There are 14 residues in the CDR3. The CDR3 DNA follows: TGCGCCAGCAGCTTGGAGGCAGGGCCCACTGAAGCTTTCTTT. It encodes CASSLEAGPTEAFF.

The chain has TRBV28 and TRBJ1-6; no clear D gene. Trimming removed 6 bases from V and 9 bases from J, with 24 bases in between. This CDR3 has 17 residues. From germline, CDR1 is MDHEN and CDR2 SYDVKM. CDR3 amino acids: CASRSFYEGEVGSPLHF. DNA for the CDR3: TGTGCCAGCAGGAGTTTTTACGAGGGTGAGGTAGGTTCACCCCTCCACTTT.

This chain joins TRBV5-6 and TRBJ1-1, with D possibly matching TRBD1 (6 bases). CDR1 is SGHDT, CDR2 YYEEEE, per germline. The V gene lost 6 bases and the J gene lost 5 bases, with 20 bases spanning the gap. The CDR3 is 15 amino acids. The CDR3 DNA sequence: TGTGCCAGCACCTACTCGGGGGCAGGGTTAACTGAAGCTTTCTTT. It codes for CASTYSGAGLTEAFF.

The genes are TRBV30 and TRBJ2-1, with 9 bases that match TRBD2. CDR3 length: 16 amino acids. V lost 0 bases, J lost 9 bases, and 12 bases stayed unmatched. Looked up from germline, CDR1 is GTSNPN and CDR2 is SVGIG (reference sequence). CDR3 amino acids: CAWSVRGGRAYPEQFF. In DNA, the CDR3 is TGTGCCTGGAGTGTACGGGGCGGGAGGGCCTATCCTGAGCAGTTCTTC.